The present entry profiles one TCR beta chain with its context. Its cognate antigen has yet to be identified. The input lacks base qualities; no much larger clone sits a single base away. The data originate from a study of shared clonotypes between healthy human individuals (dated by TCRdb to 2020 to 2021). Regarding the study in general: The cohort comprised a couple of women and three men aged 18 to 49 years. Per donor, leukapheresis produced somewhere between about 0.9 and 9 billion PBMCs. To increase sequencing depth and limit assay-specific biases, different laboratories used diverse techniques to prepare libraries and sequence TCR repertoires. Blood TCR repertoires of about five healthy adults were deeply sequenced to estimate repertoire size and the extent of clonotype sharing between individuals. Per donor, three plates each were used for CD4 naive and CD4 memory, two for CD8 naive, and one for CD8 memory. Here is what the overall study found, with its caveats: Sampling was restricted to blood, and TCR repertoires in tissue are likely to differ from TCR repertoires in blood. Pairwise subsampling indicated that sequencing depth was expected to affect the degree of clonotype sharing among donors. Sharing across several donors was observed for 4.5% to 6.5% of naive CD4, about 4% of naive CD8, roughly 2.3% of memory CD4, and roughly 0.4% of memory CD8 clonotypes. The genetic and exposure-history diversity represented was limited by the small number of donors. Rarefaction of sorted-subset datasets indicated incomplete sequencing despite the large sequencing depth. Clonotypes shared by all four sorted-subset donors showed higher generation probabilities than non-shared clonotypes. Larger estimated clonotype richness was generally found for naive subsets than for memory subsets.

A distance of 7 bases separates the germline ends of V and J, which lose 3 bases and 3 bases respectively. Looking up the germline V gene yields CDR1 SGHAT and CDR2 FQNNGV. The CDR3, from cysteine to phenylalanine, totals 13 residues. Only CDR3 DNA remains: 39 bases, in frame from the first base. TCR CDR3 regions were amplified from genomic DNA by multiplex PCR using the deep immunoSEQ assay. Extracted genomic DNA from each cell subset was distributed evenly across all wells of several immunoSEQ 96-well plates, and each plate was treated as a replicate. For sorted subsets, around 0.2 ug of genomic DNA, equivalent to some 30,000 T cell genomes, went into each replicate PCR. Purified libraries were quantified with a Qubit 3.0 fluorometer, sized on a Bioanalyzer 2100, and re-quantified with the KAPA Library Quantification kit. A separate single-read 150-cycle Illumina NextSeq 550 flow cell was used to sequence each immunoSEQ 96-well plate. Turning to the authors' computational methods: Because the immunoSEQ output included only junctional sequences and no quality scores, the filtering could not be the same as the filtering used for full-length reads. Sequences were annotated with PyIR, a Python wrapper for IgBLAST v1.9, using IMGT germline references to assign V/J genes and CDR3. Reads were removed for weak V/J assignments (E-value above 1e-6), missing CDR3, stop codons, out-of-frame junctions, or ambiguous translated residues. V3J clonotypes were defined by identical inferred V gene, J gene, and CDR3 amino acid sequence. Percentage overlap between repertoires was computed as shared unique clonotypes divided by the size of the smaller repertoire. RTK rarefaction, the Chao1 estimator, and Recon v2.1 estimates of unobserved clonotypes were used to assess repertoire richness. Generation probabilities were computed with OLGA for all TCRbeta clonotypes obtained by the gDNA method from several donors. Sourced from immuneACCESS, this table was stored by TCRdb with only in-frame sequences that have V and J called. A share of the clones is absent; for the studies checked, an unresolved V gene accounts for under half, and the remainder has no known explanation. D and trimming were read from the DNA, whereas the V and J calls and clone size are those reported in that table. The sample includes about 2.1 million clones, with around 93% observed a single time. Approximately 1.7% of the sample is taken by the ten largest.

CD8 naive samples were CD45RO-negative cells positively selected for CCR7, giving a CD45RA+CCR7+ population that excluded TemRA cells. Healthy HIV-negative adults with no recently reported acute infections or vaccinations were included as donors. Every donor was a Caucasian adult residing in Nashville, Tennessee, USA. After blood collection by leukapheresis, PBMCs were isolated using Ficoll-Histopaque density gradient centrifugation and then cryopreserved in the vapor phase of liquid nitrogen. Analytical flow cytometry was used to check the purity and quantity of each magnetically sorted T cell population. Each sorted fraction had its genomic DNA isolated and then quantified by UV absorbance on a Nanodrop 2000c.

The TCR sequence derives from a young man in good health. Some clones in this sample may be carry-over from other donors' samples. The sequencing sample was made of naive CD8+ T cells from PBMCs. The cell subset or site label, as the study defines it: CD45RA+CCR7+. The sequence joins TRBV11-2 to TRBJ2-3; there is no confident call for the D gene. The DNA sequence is TGTGCCAGCAGCTTTACCCCAACAGATACGCAGTATTTT. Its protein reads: CASSFTPTDTQYF.